A selection of T cell receptor beta chains follows, all from one sample in a study of blood T cell repertoires in COVID-19. Generated by immunoSEQ multiplex PCR, the TCRdb table keeps only in-frame clones and is missing some. The table records around 140,000 clones, roughly 88% of them present only once. Sequenced material: peripheral blood. The receptor set was obtained from a man aged 55-75 years with active or convalescent COVID-19. Each CDR3 is given with its conserved first and last residue. D genes are given only for firm matches. A clone size is listed for some rows: how often the clone was seen (once, few, many), or a class if it is expanded.

>TRBV28|TRBJ2-2|TRBD1|.
TGTGCCAGCAGTTTTAGGGCAGGGGGCGCAAGCGGGGAGCTGTTTTTT
CASSFRAGGASGELFF
>TRBV27|TRBJ1-2|.|few
TGTGCCAGCAGTTTAGGGTCTAGCTATGGCTACACCTTC
CASSLGSSYGYTF
>TRBV2|TRBJ1-2|TRBD1|.
TGTGCCAGCAGCCCCGGACAGGGCCAGTATGGCTACACCTTC
CASSPGQGQYGYTF
>TRBV23-1|TRBJ1-2|.|.
TGCGCCAGCAGTCAATCGTGCAGGGGCTATGGCTACACCTTC
CASSQSCRGYGYTF
>TRBV5-1|TRBJ2-3|TRBD1|few
TGCGCCAGTCGGCCGGGACAGTATAGCACAGATACGCAGTATTTT
CASRPGQYSTDTQYF
>TRBV11-2|TRBJ2-2|.|.
TGTGCCAGCAGCTTTAGTAGCGCCGGGGAGCTGTTTTTT
CASSFSSAGELFF
>TRBV6-1|TRBJ1-1|TRBD1|.
TGTGCCAGCAGTGAAGGACAGGGGGCTTTCTGGACTGAAGCTTTCTTT
CASSEGQGAFWTEAFF
>TRBV5-4|TRBJ1-1|.|.
TGTGCCAGCAGCCTCGCTTCACCAGAAAACACTGAAGCTTTCTTT
CASSLASPENTEAFF
>TRBV7-8|TRBJ1-2|.|.
TGTGCCAGCAGCAGCTTTATTCTCCGCCGTCTAGGTGGCTACACCTTC
CASSSFILRRLGGYTF
>TRBV27|TRBJ2-3|.|once
TGTGCCAGCAGTAAGCGGCCGAGTATAGATACGCAGTATTTT
CASSKRPSIDTQYF
>TRBV19|TRBJ1-5|.|.
TGTGCCAGTAGTAAAGGACAGCCCTCGGGCAATCAGCCCCAGCATTTT
CASSKGQPSGNQPQHF
>TRBV30|TRBJ1-1|.|.
TGTGCCTGGAGTGTACATGGTTGGGCTTTCTTT
CAWSVHGWAFF
>TRBV7-9|TRBJ2-3|TRBD2|.
TGTGCCAGCAGCCCGCTTACTCTGGCGGGAGCAACAGATACGCAGTATTTT
CASSPLTLAGATDTQYF
>TRBV29-1|TRBJ1-2|.|once
TGCAGCGTTGAAGGGAGGGGCGCGAATGGCTACACCTTC
CSVEGRGANGYTF
>TRBV4-3|TRBJ1-5|.|.
TGCGCCAGCAGCCTAGACAGTTATAGCAATCAGCCCCAGCATTTT
CASSLDSYSNQPQHF
>TRBV18|TRBJ1-3|.|.
TGTGCCAGCTCACCAGCGGCGGCCTCGGGCACCATATATTTT
CASSPAAASGTIYF
>TRBV7-2|TRBJ1-1|.|few
TGTGCCAGCAGCTTAGGGCTAGGCCGGCCGAACACTGAAGCTTTCTTT
CASSLGLGRPNTEAFF
>TRBV7-2|TRBJ1-6|.|.
TGTGCCAGCAGCTTAGAGGCGGGGGCATATTCACCCCTCCACTTT
CASSLEAGAYSPLHF
>TRBV5-1|TRBJ2-3|TRBD1|.
TGCGCCAGCAGCCACCGGGACAGGGTGACAGATACGCAGTATTTT
CASSHRDRVTDTQYF
>TRBV19|TRBJ2-7|.|.
TGTGCCAGTAGGCCATCCCGGGAGTACGAGCAGTACTTC
CASRPSREYEQYF
>TRBV11-2|TRBJ2-3|.|.
TGTGCCAGCAGTTTACTAGAGCTCAGAGCAGATACGCAGTATTTT
CASSLLELRADTQYF
>TRBV18|TRBJ2-5|TRBD1|.
TGTGCCAGCTCACCTCTTACGACCCAGGGACAGCTAAAGGAGACCCAGTACTTC
CASSPLTTQGQLKETQYF
>TRBV4-3|TRBJ1-2|.|.
TGCGCCAGCAGCCAAGTGGCCGCCGGGACACCTGGGGGTGGCTACACCTTC
CASSQVAAGTPGGGYTF
>TRBV12-5|TRBJ1-2|.|.
TGTGCTAGTGGAAGGGAGGCTAACTATGGCTACACCTTC
CASGREANYGYTF
>TRBV6-5|TRBJ2-1|.|few
TGTGCCAGCAGTTACTCTGGGCAGACAAACAATGAGCAGTTCTTC
CASSYSGQTNNEQFF
>TRBV11-3|TRBJ2-3|.|.
TGTGCCAGCAGCTCACGACAGGATAGCACAGATACGCAGTATTTT
CASSSRQDSTDTQYF